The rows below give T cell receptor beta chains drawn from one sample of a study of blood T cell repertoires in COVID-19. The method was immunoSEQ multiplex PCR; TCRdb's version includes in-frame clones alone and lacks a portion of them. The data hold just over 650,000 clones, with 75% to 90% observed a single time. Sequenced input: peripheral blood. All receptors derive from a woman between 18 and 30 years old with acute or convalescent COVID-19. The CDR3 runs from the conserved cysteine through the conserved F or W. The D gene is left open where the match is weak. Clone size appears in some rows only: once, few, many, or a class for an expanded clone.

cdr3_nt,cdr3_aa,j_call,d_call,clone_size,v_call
TGTGCCAGCAGCAAAGATACTAGCTCGCTACTGGTATGGTACGAGCAGTACTTC,CASSKDTSSLLVWYEQYF,TRBJ2-7,-,-,TRBV21-1
TGTGCCGCGCTGTTTAGGGTGGAGAGGGACACTGAAGCTTTCTTT,CAALFRVERDTEAFF,TRBJ1-1,-,-,TRBV6-5
TGTGCCAGCAGTGAAGAGAGGAGGACCGGGGAGCTGTTTTTT,CASSEERRTGELFF,TRBJ2-2,-,-,TRBV2
TGTGCCAGCAGCTCCCGGGACAGGATAACCTACGAGCAGTACTTC,CASSSRDRITYEQYF,TRBJ2-7,TRBD1,once,TRBV7-2
TGCGCCAGCAGCGGGACACCTACAACTAATGAAAAACTGTTTTTT,CASSGTPTTNEKLFF,TRBJ1-4,-,-,TRBV5-1
TGTGCCAGCAGATCTCCGACAGTGAACACTGAAGCTTTCTTT,CASRSPTVNTEAFF,TRBJ1-1,-,-,TRBV25-1
TGTGCCAGCAGCTTGCCCCAAAGGGAGATGAACACTGAAGCTTTCTTT,CASSLPQREMNTEAFF,TRBJ1-1,-,-,TRBV7-9
TGTGCCAGCAGTGAATTTTATGGGAGGGCTGAGGACACTGAAGCTTTCTTT,CASSEFYGRAEDTEAFF,TRBJ1-1,-,-,TRBV2
TGTGCCACCAGTGATCCCGGACAGGGTAAAAGGAATGAGCAGTTCTTC,CATSDPGQGKRNEQFF,TRBJ2-1,TRBD1,few,TRBV24-1
TGTGCCAGCAGTTTTAGTTTTATGAACACTGAAGCTTTCTTT,CASSFSFMNTEAFF,TRBJ1-1,-,-,TRBV27
TGCGCCAGCGGGCCTGGGCGGGTGATCGACGAGCAGTACTTC,CASGPGRVIDEQYF,TRBJ2-7,-,once,TRBV5-1
TGTGCCATCAGAGGGGACTCACGGAGGTACAATGAGCAGTTCTTC,CAIRGDSRRYNEQFF,TRBJ2-1,-,-,TRBV10-3
TGTGCCAGCAGCTCCCCACTCAACTCCTACAATGAGCAGTTCTTC,CASSSPLNSYNEQFF,TRBJ2-1,-,-,TRBV11-2
TGTGCCAGCAGCTTAGAGGCAGGGCGGAGCGAGCAGTACTTC,CASSLEAGRSEQYF,TRBJ2-7,-,-,TRBV11-3
TGCGCCAGCAGCCCGGGACAGGGGGCAGGGGGTGAAAAACTGTTTTTT,CASSPGQGAGGEKLFF,TRBJ1-4,TRBD1,-,TRBV5-1
TGTGCCAGCAATGGTGATCAGGGCTACACCTTC,CASNGDQGYTF,TRBJ1-2,-,-,TRBV2
TGTGCCAGCAGTGAATTCCCCGGCTACGAGCAGTACTTC,CASSEFPGYEQYF,TRBJ2-7,-,-,TRBV2
TGTGCCAGTAGTGCCAGGACAGGGGACTACTCTGGAAACACCATATATTTT,CASSARTGDYSGNTIYF,TRBJ1-3,TRBD1,once,TRBV19
TGTGCCAGCAGTTTCCCGGCGGGGGGGACCGATACGCAGTATTTT,CASSFPAGGTDTQYF,TRBJ2-3,TRBD2,once,TRBV27
TGTGCCAGCAGCTTAGGGGGACAGGGTCACGGTGAGCAGTTCTTC,CASSLGGQGHGEQFF,TRBJ2-1,TRBD1,once,TRBV11-1
TGTGCCTCAAGACTCATCCGGGGCACTGAAGCTTTCTTT,CASRLIRGTEAFF,TRBJ1-1,-,once,TRBV30
TGCGCCAGCAGCTTGGGTGAGGGAAACACTGAAGCTTTCTTT,CASSLGEGNTEAFF,TRBJ1-1,-,-,TRBV5-1
TGTGCCATCAGTGAATGGACTAGCGGGTTGGTAGATACGCAGTATTTT,CAISEWTSGLVDTQYF,TRBJ2-3,TRBD2,-,TRBV10-3
TGTGCCAGCAGCCCTGGGACTAGCCCAGATACGCAGTATTTT,CASSPGTSPDTQYF,TRBJ2-3,TRBD2,-,TRBV5-4
TGTGCCAGCAGCATGAGGACAGGGTTAAATGAGCAGTTCTTC,CASSMRTGLNEQFF,TRBJ2-1,TRBD1,few,TRBV7-2
TGTGCCAGCAGCTTGTACTCGAGCTCCTACAATGAGCAGTTCTTC,CASSLYSSSYNEQFF,TRBJ2-1,-,-,TRBV7-8
TGCAGCATTGGCGACAGGGGAACCGGGGAGCTGTTTTTT,CSIGDRGTGELFF,TRBJ2-2,TRBD1,once,TRBV29-1
TGTGCCGGGCTACAGAGTTCCTCCTATGGCTACACCTTC,CAGLQSSSYGYTF,TRBJ1-2,-,-,TRBV30
TGCGCCAGCAGCCCCGGGACAGGGGACAATTCACCCCTCCACTTT,CASSPGTGDNSPLHF,TRBJ1-6,TRBD1,-,TRBV5-1
TGTGCCAGAGAGTTGACAGGGGTCAATAACTATGGCTACACCTTC,CARELTGVNNYGYTF,TRBJ1-2,TRBD1,once,TRBV2
TGTGCCAGCAGCCCCAACGGGGGTGGAGGCTACACCTTC,CASSPNGGGGYTF,TRBJ1-2,-,-,TRBV11-2
TGTGCCAGTAGTTGGTCTAGCGGTCGGGGATACGAGCAGTACTTC,CASSWSSGRGYEQYF,TRBJ2-7,TRBD2,-,TRBV19
TGTGCCAGCAGTACCACAGCTAATACGCAGTATTTT,CASSTTANTQYF,TRBJ2-3,-,-,TRBV9
TGTGCCTGGAGTGTCCGGACAGGGCGAGGAAACACCATATATTTT,CAWSVRTGRGNTIYF,TRBJ1-3,TRBD1,-,TRBV30
TGTGCCTGGAGAAGGGGGCCAATTTATGGCTACACCTTC,CAWRRGPIYGYTF,TRBJ1-2,TRBD1,-,TRBV30
TGTGCCAGCAGCTTGGGAATCGGGGATCAGCCCCAGCATTTT,CASSLGIGDQPQHF,TRBJ1-5,-,-,TRBV5-6